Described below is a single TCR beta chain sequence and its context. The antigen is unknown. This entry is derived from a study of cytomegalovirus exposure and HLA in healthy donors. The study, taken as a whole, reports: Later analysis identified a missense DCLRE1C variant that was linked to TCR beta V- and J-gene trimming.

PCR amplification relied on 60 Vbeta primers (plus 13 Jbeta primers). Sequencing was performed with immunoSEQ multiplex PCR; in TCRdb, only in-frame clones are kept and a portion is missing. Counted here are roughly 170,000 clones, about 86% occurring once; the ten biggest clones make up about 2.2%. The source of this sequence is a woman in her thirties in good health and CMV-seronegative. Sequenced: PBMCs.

CDR3 DNA sequence: TGTGCCAGCAGCCCCGGGACAGGGGACTCCTACGAGCAGTACTTC. Amino acid sequence: CASSPGTGDSYEQYF. This sequence joins TRBV6-1 and TRBJ2-7, with 10 bases that match TRBD1. V lost 6 bases to trimming and J lost 0 bases; unmatched junction nucleotides: 5. Germline V gene sequence: CDR1 MNHNS, CDR2 SASEGT. The CDR3 spans 15 residues.